The 6 T cell receptor beta chains below all came from one sample that was sequenced in a study of control samples from healthy donors and cancer patients. TCRdb's copy holds only in-frame clones and misses some; the assay was immunoSEQ multiplex PCR. The sample carries 150,000 to 200,000 clones, over 85% recorded once. The sample taken for sequencing was blood. These receptors all come from a man aged 25-45 years in good health.

V usage is TRBV18 and J usage is TRBJ1-2; the D is unclear. The CDR3 sequence is 16 residues long. Trimming took off 2 bases at V and 3 bases at J, with 16 bases between the two ends. Germline loops: CDR1 KGHSH, CDR2 LQKENI. The CDR3 sequence: CASSPMLGMGDYGYTF. Written as DNA, the CDR3 is TGTGCCAGCTCACCAATGCTGGGAATGGGTGACTATGGCTACACCTTC.

The chain recombines TRBV28 with TRBJ2-1; no clear D gene. CDR1 and CDR2 from the germline V gene are MDHEN and SYDVKM. Trimming stripped 6 bases from V and 4 bases from J, with 7 bases between. There are 12 residues in the CDR3. CDR3: CASSPTYNEQFF. The CDR3, as DNA: TGTGCCAGCAGCCCAACATACAATGAGCAGTTCTTC. The full variable domain, its missing parts supplied by reference TRBV28 and TRBJ2-1, is DVKVTQSSRYLVKRTGEKVFLECVQDMDHENMFWYRQDPGLGLRLIYFSYDVKMKEKGDIPEGYSVSREKKERFSLILESASTNQTSMYLCASSPTYNEQFFGPGTRLTVL.

The V and J genes are TRBV9 and TRBJ1-2, with D possibly matching TRBD1 (6 bases). Between the trimmed V and J ends, which lost 3 bases and 4 bases, there was a span of 7 bases. CDR1 and CDR2 from the germline V gene are SGDLS and YYNGEE. This CDR3 region has 12 residues. The CDR3 loop reads CASSAQGYGYTF. CDR3 in DNA: TGTGCCAGCAGCGCACAGGGCTATGGCTACACCTTC.

The chain joins TRBV18 to TRBJ2-3, with TRBD2 matching over 12 bases. The CDR3 has 17 residues. Trimming removed 1 base from V and 0 bases from J; junction bases left unmatched: 2. Germline lookup yields CDR1 KGHSH and CDR2 LQKENI. CDR3 sequence (DNA): TGTGCCAGCTCACCACGCGGGACTAGCGGGAGCACAGATACGCAGTATTTT. Residues: CASSPRGTSGSTDTQYF.

V is TRBV19 and J is TRBJ2-5, with 9 bases fitting TRBD1. This CDR3 region has 18 residues. V lost 5 bases, J lost 2 bases, and 15 bases stayed unmatched. Germline loops: CDR1 LNHDA, CDR2 SQIVND (reference sequence). CDR3 in amino acids: CASSSIGTGSWGQETQYF. CDR3 DNA: TGTGCCAGTAGTTCGATTGGGACAGGGTCGTGGGGTCAAGAGACCCAGTACTTC. Full variable domain (missing parts from reference TRBV19 and TRBJ2-5): DGGITQSPKYLFRKEGQNVTLSCEQNLNHDAMYWYRQDPGQGLRLIYYSQIVNDFQKGDIAEGYSVSREKKESFPLTVTSAQKNPTAFYLCASSSIGTGSWGQETQYFGPGTRLLVL.

The chain joins TRBV5-6 to TRBJ2-6, with 7 bases matching TRBD1. The CDR3 extends over 18 amino acids. V shed 2 bases, J shed 0 bases, and the junction held 8 bases outside the gene matches. Germline V gives CDR1 SGHDT, CDR2 YYEEEE. The CDR3 is CASSFLRTGLSGANVLTF. As DNA, the CDR3 is TGTGCCAGCAGCTTTCTCCGGACAGGCCTCTCTGGGGCCAACGTCCTGACTTTC.